This T cell receptor beta chain originates from a study of blood T cell repertoires in COVID-19. The table came from immunoSEQ multiplex PCR; TCRdb's copy has only in-frame clones and leaves some out. Here the sample spans 150,000 to 250,000 clones, roughly 80% being singletons. This CDR3 has 13 amino acids. V was clipped by 8 bases and J by 4 bases, with 14 bases between them. CDR1 and CDR2 from the germline V gene are MNHEY and SMNVEV (reference sequence). Participant-reported clinical history was the basis for cohort assignment. This receptor was identified in a man aged 35 to 55 who had recovered from COVID-19. V gene TRBV27 combines with J gene TRBJ1-2, with D hard to call. Sequencing input: PBMCs or T cells enriched from blood (not recorded which). In nucleotides, the CDR3 is TGTGCCAGCCCCAACCGGGGTGCCTATGGCTACACCTTC. It yields the protein CASPNRGAYGYTF.